This T cell receptor (beta chain) appears in the sequencing data of a study of blood T cell repertoires in COVID-19. Study details: Sites across the United States, Italy and Spain contributed samples from acute and convalescent COVID-19. The analysed material was cDNA or gDNA that came from T cells, B-cell-depleted T cells, or PBMCs.

The CDR3 is 17 residues long. J was trimmed by 6 bases and V by 3 bases; bases with no gene match: 10. Germline CDR1 is MNHNS and CDR2 is SASEGT. Seattle patients were enrolled while actively infected and followed longitudinally. Authors' data handling: Amplification with reference gene primers provided the estimates of nucleated cell counts. Assay: immunoSEQ multiplex PCR; the TCRdb copy retains only in-frame clones and omits some. The V and J calls and the clone size are those of that table, but D and trimming were determined from the DNA. The sample holds 150,000 or so clones, roughly nine tenths seen once.

The chain couples TRBV6-1 to TRBJ2-1, with 11 bases identical to TRBD2. This receptor was identified in a woman in her 70s with COVID-19, enrolled during active disease. Material: peripheral blood. CDR3 nucleotide sequence: TGTGCCAGCAGTGATGTTAAATTAGCGGGGGGGCTCAATGAGCAGTTCTTC. It codes for CASSDVKLAGGLNEQFF.